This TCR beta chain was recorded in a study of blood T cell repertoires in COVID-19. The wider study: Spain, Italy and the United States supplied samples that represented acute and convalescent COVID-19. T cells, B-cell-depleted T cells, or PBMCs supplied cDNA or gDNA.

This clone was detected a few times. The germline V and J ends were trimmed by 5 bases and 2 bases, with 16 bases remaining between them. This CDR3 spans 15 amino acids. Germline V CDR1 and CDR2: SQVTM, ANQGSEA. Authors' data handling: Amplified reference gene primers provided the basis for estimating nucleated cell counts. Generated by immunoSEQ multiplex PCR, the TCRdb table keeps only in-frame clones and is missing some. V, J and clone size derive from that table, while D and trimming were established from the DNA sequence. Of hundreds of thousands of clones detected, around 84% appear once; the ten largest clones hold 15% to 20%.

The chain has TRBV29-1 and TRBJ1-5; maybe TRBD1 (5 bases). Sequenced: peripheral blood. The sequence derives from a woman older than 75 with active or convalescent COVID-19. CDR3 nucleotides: TGCAGCGTTTCCGACAGCCGGGTGGGCAATCAGCCCCAGCATTTT. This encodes CSVSDSRVGNQPQHF.